This T cell receptor (beta chain) was observed in a study of Graves' ophthalmopathy and Graves' hyperthyroidism. About the research overall: Untreated patients at initial diagnosis provided peripheral blood.

RNA transcripts were the template, and TCR beta CDR3 regions were amplified from them. HTBI primers served in a first-round RT-PCR, which a second-round multiplex PCR followed. TCRdb reprocessed the multiplex PCR reads via MiXCR and lists one record per CDR3 protein. In the table there are hundreds of thousands of distinct CDR3 sequences, roughly 41% of which are singletons. Excluded were patients with other autoimmune diseases, uncontrolled infections, pregnancy or lactation. This clonotype has just a few counts. Specimen: peripheral blood. This sequence was found in an adult man with Graves' ophthalmopathy.

In DNA form, the CDR3 reads TGCGCCAGCAGCCAAGGTCCCAAGACAGGGGGTCAGCCCCAGCATTTT. Amino acid sequence: CASSQGPKTGGQPQHF. This chain links TRBV4-1 with TRBJ1-5, with TRBD1 matching 9 bases. Trimming cost V 1 base and J 6 bases; bases outside gene matches: 7. The CDR3 is 16 amino acids. Germline V CDR1 and CDR2: MGHRA, YSYEKL.